The clone carrying this T cell receptor beta chain was recorded at least ten times. The antigen is not known. These data originate in a study of T cell repertoires in cytomegalovirus infection. Across the whole study: From public TCR beta signatures came an indication of both CMV infection and matching HLA type. Study observations and caveats: HLA-C-restricted CMV-specific TCR beta clonotypes were dominant in the ex vivo response. Accumulated public TCR beta family frequency recognized individuals carrying CMV together with the relevant HLA.

Trimming removed 5 bases at V and 8 bases at J, with 21 bases between. This CDR3 has 15 residues. TCRdb used MiXCR to reprocess the reads, holding one entry per CDR3 protein. The sample holds roughly 230,000 distinct CDR3 sequences; 17% are singletons and the top ten take less than 50%. The sample consisted of CD8+ T cells from PBMCs. This receptor was identified in a human donor in good health (CMV status not recorded). Some clones in this sample may be carry-over from other donors' samples. The genes are TRBV12-3 or TRBV12-4 and TRBJ1-2, with no clear D. CDR3 sequence (DNA): TGTGCCAGCAGTACAAGTCCATCGGGTCTTCTCGGCTACACCTTC. Translation gives CASSTSPSGLLGYTF.